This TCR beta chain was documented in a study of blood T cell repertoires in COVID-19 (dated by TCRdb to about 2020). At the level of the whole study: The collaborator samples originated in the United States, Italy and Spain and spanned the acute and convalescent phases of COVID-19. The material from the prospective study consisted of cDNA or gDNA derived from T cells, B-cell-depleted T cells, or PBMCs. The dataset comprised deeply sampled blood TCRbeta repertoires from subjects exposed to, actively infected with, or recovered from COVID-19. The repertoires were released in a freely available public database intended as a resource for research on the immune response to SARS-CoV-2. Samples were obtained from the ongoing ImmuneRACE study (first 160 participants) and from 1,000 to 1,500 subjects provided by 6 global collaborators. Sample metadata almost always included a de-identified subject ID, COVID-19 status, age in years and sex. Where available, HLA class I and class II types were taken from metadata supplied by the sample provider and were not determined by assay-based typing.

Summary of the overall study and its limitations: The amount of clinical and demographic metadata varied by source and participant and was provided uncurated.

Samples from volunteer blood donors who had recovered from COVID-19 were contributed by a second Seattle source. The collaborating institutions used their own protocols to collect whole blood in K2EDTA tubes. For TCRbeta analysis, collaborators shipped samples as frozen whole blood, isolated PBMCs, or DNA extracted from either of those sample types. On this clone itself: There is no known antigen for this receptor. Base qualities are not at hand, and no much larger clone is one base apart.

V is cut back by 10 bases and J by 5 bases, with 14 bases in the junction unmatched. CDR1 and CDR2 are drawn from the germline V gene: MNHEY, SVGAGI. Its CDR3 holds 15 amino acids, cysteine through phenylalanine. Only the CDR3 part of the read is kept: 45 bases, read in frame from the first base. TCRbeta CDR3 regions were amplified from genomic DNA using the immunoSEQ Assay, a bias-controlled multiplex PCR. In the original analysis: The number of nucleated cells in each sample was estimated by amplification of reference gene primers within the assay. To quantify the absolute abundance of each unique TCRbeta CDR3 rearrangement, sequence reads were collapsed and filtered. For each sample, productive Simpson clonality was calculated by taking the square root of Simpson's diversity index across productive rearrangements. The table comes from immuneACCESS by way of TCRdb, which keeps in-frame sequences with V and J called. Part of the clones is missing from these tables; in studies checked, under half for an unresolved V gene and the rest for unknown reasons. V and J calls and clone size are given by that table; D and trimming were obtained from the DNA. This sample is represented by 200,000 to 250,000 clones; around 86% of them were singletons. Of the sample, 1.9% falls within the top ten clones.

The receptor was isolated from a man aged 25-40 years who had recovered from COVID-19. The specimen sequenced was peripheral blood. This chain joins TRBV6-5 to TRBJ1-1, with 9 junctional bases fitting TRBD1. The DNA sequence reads TGTGCCACCCAACCCGGGACAGGGCCGTGGACTGAAGCTTTCTTT. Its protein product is CATQPGTGPWTEAFF.